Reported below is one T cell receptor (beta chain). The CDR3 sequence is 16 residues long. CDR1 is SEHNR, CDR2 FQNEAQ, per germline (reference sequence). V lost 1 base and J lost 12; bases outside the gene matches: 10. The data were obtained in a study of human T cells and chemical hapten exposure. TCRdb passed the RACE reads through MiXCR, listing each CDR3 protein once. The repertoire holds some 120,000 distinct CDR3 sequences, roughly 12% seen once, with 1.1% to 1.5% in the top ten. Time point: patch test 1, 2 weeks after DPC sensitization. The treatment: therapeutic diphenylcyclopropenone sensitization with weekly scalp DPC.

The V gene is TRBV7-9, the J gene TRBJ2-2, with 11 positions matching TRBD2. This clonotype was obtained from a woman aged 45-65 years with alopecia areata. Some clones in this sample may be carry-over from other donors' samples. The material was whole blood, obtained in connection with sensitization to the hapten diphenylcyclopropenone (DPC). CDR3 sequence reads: CASSLVLTSGTRKLFF. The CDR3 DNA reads TGTGCCAGCAGCTTAGTGTTGACTAGCGGGACAAGGAAGCTGTTTTTT. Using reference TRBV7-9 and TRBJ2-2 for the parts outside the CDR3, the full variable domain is DTGVSQNPRHKITKRGQNVTFRCDPISEHNRLYWYRQTLGQGPEFLTYFQNEAQLEKSRLLSDRFSAERPKGSFSTLEIQRTEQGDSAMYLCASSLVLTSGTRKLFFGEGSRLTVL.